These 18 T cell receptor beta chains were all obtained from the same sample, sequenced in a study of cytomegalovirus exposure and HLA in healthy donors. With 60 Vbeta and 13 Jbeta primers, the PCR was carried out. The method was immunoSEQ multiplex PCR; TCRdb's version includes in-frame clones alone and lacks a portion of them. The sample data list tens of thousands of clones. Sample: PBMCs. The source is a man aged 45 to 65 in good health and CMV-seronegative.

The chain has TRBV28 and TRBJ2-3; 7 bases map to TRBD2. The CDR3 consists of 14 residues. The J segment lost 2 bases and the V segment lost 4 bases, leaving 3 bases of the junction unmatched. CDR1 MDHEN and CDR2 SYDVKM come from the germline V gene. Here the CDR3 reads CASSWGGVTDTQYF. The CDR3 DNA reads as TGTGCCAGCAGTTGGGGGGGGGTCACAGATACGCAGTATTTT.

The chain couples TRBV6-5 to TRBJ1-2; the D is unclear. Germline V gene lookup returns CDR1 MNHEY and CDR2 SVGAGI. The CDR3 contains 14 residues. The V and J ends lost 6 bases and 4 bases respectively, with 15 bases between them. The CDR3 DNA sequence: TGTGCCAGCAGGCCGATACAGATATCCTATGGCTACACCTTC. Amino acids: CASRPIQISYGYTF.

As concerns this clone: At one of its ends the junction is not consistent with the germline gene, which may arise from a read error. Other nucleotide sequences from this sample produce the same CDR3. The V and J genes are TRBV2 and TRBJ1-5; the D gene is possibly TRBD1 (6 bases). This CDR3 contains 13 residues. From germline, CDR1 is SNHLY and CDR2 FYNNEI. The CDR3 is CASSVGGNQPQHF. CDR3 sequence (DNA): TGTGCCAGCAGTGTAGGGGGAAATCAGCCCCAGCATTTC.

This chain links TRBV19 with TRBJ2-7, with D perhaps matching TRBD2 (5 bases). This CDR3 has 15 residues. Germline CDR1 and CDR2: LNHDA and SQIVND (reference sequence). Trimming took off 5 bases at V and 2 bases at J, with 16 bases between the two ends. The CDR3 coding sequence is TGTGCCAGTAGTCTAACACGGTATAGCGCCTACGAGCAGTACTTC. This gives the protein CASSLTRYSAYEQYF.

The genes are TRBV5-1 and TRBJ1-1; 8 bases agree with TRBD1. This CDR3 has 13 residues. J gave up 5 bases and V 6 bases, and 6 bases lay outside the gene matches. The V gene's germline CDR1 is SGHRS and CDR2 YFSETQ. The DNA of the CDR3 is TGCGCCAGCAAATGGGACAGGAGGACTGAAGCTTTCTTT. Translated, it gives CASKWDRRTEAFF.

The chain carries TRBV5-1 and TRBJ2-5; TRBD1 matches at 7 bases. Gene TRBJ2-7 matches the end of the DNA better, so the J call may be wrong. Germline V gene data show CDR1 as SGHRS and CDR2 as YFSETQ. The CDR3 spans 15 residues. The CDR3 loop reads CASSLGQTTIYEQYF. CDR3 nucleotide sequence: TGCGCCAGCAGCCTGGGACAGACAACAATCTACGAGCAGTACTTC.

The V and J genes are TRBV28 and TRBJ2-2, with no clear D. The germline V and J ends were trimmed by 7 bases and 6 bases, with 6 bases remaining between them. The germline CDR1 and CDR2 sequences are MDHEN and SYDVKM. There are 11 residues in the CDR3. CDR3 residues: CASKRAGELFF. CDR3 bases: TGTGCCAGCAAACGAGCCGGGGAGCTGTTTTTT.

The gene calls are TRBV30 and TRBJ2-7; D may be TRBD1 (5 bases). The CDR3 loop spans 12 amino acids. Germline V gene lookup returns CDR1 GTSNPN and CDR2 SVGIG (reference sequence). Trimming pared 5 bases from V and 5 bases from J, leaving 13 bases between. The DNA of the CDR3 is TGTGCCTGGGGCCGCGGACAAAACGAGCAGTACTTC. The encoded protein is CAWGRGQNEQYF. Full variable domain (outside the CDR3, taken from reference TRBV30 and TRBJ2-7): SQTIHQWPATLVQPVGSPLSLECTVEGTSNPNLYWYRQAAGRGLQLLFYSVGIGQISSEVPQNLSASRPQDRQFILSSKKLLLSDSGFYLCAWGRGQNEQYFGPGTRLTVT.

The V and J genes are TRBV7-2 and TRBJ1-2; D call uncertain. The CDR3 spans 15 residues. Germline V lookup: CDR1 SGHTA, CDR2 FQGNSA. V was clipped by 2 bases and J by 1 base, with 11 bases between them. CDR3: CASSLSGTLNYGYTF. CDR3 nucleotides: TGTGCCAGCAGCTTATCAGGAACCCTTAACTATGGCTACACCTTC.

The gene calls are TRBV29-1 and TRBJ2-3; D perhaps matches TRBD2 (5 bases). CDR1 is SQVTM and CDR2 is ANQGSEA in the germline V gene. The CDR3 has 12 residues. Trimming removed 4 bases at V and 1 base at J, with 6 bases between. The CDR3 spells CSVVGGTDTQYF. The CDR3 DNA follows: TGCAGCGTTGTCGGGGGCACAGATACGCAGTATTTT.

Points on this clone: Other DNA sequences from this sample encode an identical CDR3 as well. The genes are TRBV6-5 and TRBJ2-5; 9 positions agree with TRBD1. With the DNA end fitting TRBJ2-7 better, the J assignment may be wrong. Germline values: CDR1 MNHEY, CDR2 SVGAGI. CDR3 length: 14 amino acids. CDR3 residues: CASSYSGTGYEQYF. CDR3 sequence (DNA): TGTGCCAGCAGTTACTCGGGGACAGGGTACGAGCAGTACTTC.

The chain is built from TRBV2 and TRBJ1-5; D ambiguous. The germline gives CDR1 SNHLY, CDR2 FYNNEI. The V and J ends lost 4 bases and 5 bases respectively, with 3 bases between them. The CDR3 has 11 residues. As DNA, the CDR3 is TGTGCCAGCAGTGTCGATCAGCCCCAGCATTTT. This gives the protein CASSVDQPQHF.

The chain links TRBV7-6 to TRBJ2-5, with 10 bases aligning to TRBD2. The J call may be faulty, since TRBJ2-7 better matches the DNA end. Germline V lookup: CDR1 SGHVS, CDR2 FNYEAQ. The CDR3 contains 15 residues. This CDR3 reads CASSLASGGRGEQYF. The CDR3 bases are TGTGCCAGCAGCTTAGCTAGCGGGGGGCGTGGCGAGCAGTACTTC.

The chain is built from TRBV2 and TRBJ2-3; 10 bases match TRBD1. Germline loops: CDR1 SNHLY, CDR2 FYNNEI. Trimming at V came to 7 bases and at J to 4 bases, leaving 8 bases not matched to a gene. CDR3 length equals 15 residues. The CDR3 sequence: CASTIDRGRADTQYF. CDR3 coding DNA: TGTGCCAGCACCATAGACAGGGGGCGTGCAGATACGCAGTATTTT.

The V gene is TRBV7-2, the J gene TRBJ2-3; no definite D call. Per germline, CDR1 SGHTA and CDR2 FQGNSA. This CDR3 region has 13 residues. V lost 1 base, J lost 3 bases, and 5 bases lay in between. CDR3 DNA: TGTGCCAGCAGCTTAGTACGGACAGATACGCAGTATTTT. Its protein product is CASSLVRTDTQYF.

The genes are TRBV28 and TRBJ1-2; TRBD1 might be the D (5 bases). Trimming removed 6 bases from V and 4 bases from J, with 12 bases in between. Germline V CDR1 and CDR2: MDHEN, SYDVKM. CDR3 length: 13 amino acids. CDR3 sequence reads: CASRAGGSYGYTF. DNA for the CDR3: TGTGCCAGCAGGGCTGGGGGGTCCTATGGCTACACCTTC.

The gene calls are TRBV5-1 and TRBJ2-3; 9 positions match TRBD2. V dropped 1 base and J dropped 6; count of bases not matched to a gene: 6. The germline V gene has CDR1 SGHRS and CDR2 YFSETQ. The CDR3 runs to 15 residues. CDR3 protein: CASSLSLAGSDTQYF. In DNA, the CDR3 is TGCGCCAGCAGCTTGAGTCTAGCGGGGTCTGATACGCAGTATTTT. The full variable domain, completed using reference TRBV5-1 and TRBJ2-3, is KAGVTQTPRYLIKTRGQQVTLSCSPISGHRSVSWYQQTPGQGLQFLFEYFSETQRNKGNFPGRFSGRQFSNSRSEMNVSTLELGDSALYLCASSLSLAGSDTQYFGPGTRLTVL.

The V and J genes are TRBV5-1 and TRBJ2-7; TRBD2 agrees at 9 bases. The J segment lost 3 bases and the V segment lost 5 bases, leaving 6 bases of the junction unmatched. The CDR3 spans 14 residues. Germline CDR1 is SGHRS and CDR2 is YFSETQ. The CDR3 coding sequence is TGCGCCAGCAGAACCGGGACTAGCAACTACGAGCAGTACTTC. Translated: CASRTGTSNYEQYF. Looking up the rest from reference TRBV5-1 and TRBJ2-7 gives the full variable domain: KAGVTQTPRYLIKTRGQQVTLSCSPISGHRSVSWYQQTPGQGLQFLFEYFSETQRNKGNFPGRFSGRQFSNSRSEMNVSTLELGDSALYLCASRTGTSNYEQYFGPGTRLTVT.